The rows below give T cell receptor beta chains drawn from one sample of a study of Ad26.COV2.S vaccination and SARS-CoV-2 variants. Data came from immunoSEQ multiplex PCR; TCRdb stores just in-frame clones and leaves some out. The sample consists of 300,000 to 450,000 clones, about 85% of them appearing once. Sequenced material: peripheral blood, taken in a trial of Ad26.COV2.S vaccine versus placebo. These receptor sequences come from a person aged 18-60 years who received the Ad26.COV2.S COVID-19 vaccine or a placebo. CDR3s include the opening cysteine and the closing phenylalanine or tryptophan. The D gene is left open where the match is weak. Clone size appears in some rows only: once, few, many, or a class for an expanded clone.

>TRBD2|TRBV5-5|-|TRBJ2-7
TGTGCCAGCAGCTTTGGGACTAGCAACTGGCTGAGGGTCTACGAGCAGTACTTC
CASSFGTSNWLRVYEQYF
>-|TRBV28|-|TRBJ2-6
TGTGCCAGCCAGGGGGTGGGGGGCGGGGCCAACGTCCTGACTTTC
CASQGVGGGANVLTF
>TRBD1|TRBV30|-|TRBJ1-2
TGTGCCTGGGGCCATCCAGGGGGCAGTTTCTATGGCTACACCTTC
CAWGHPGGSFYGYTF
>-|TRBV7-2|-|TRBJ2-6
TGTGCCAGCAGCCCCCTTGCCAACGTCCTGACTTTC
CASSPLANVLTF
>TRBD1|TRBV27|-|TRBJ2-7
TGTGCCAGCAGTCGCGGACAGGGGGAAAACGAGCAGTACTTC
CASSRGQGENEQYF
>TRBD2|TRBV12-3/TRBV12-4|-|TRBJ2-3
TGTGCCATCGGGACTAGCGGGAAGGATACGCAGTATTTT
CAIGTSGKDTQYF
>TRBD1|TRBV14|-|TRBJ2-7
TGTGCCAGCAGCCAAGATGGCAGGGGGATCTACGAGCAGTACTTC
CASSQDGRGIYEQYF
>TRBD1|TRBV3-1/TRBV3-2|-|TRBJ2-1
TGTGCCAGCAGCCGGACCCCGGGACAGGGCGAAAGTGAGCAGTTCTTC
CASSRTPGQGESEQFF
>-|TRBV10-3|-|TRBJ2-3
TGTGCCATCAGTGATCGGCTATTCACAGATACGCAGTATTTT
CAISDRLFTDTQYF
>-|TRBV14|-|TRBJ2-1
TGTGCCAGCAGACTCTCCGGGACTCCCCGTAGGTCCTACAATGAGCAGTTCTTC
CASRLSGTPRRSYNEQFF
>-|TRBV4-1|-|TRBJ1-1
TGCGCCAGCAGCCAAGGATTAGGGGGGATGAACACTGAAGCTTTCTTT
CASSQGLGGMNTEAFF
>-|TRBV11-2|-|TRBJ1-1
TGTGCCAGCAGGGGCGTACAGGGAGAGATCACTGAAGCTTTCTTT
CASRGVQGEITEAFF
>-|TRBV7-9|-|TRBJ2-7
TGTGCCAGCAGCTTAGCGCTACCCATCTACGAGCAGTACTTC
CASSLALPIYEQYF
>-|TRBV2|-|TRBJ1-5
TGTGCCAGCAGTCGGGACCCCCTGGCCAATCAGCCCCAGCATTTT
CASSRDPLANQPQHF
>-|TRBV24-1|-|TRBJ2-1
TGTGCCACCAGTGAGTCAGGGGTCCATGAGCAGTTCTTC
CATSESGVHEQFF
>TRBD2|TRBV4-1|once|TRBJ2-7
TGCGCCAGCAGCCAACAATTTGGACTAGCGAAACACTACGAGCAGTACTTC
CASSQQFGLAKHYEQYF
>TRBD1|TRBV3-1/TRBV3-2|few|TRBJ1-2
TGTGCCAGCAGCCCGGGACAGGGTCAGGGCTACACCTTC
CASSPGQGQGYTF
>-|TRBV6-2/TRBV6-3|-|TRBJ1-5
TGTGCCAGCAGTTGGAATAGCAATCAGCCCCAGCATTTT
CASSWNSNQPQHF
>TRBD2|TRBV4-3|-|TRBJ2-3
TGCGCCAGCAGCCAAGATGGCAGGGAGGGGTTCACAGATACGCAGTATTTT
CASSQDGREGFTDTQYF
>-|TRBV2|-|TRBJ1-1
TGTGCCAGCAGGGGGGATAGGAACACTGAAGCTTTCTTT
CASRGDRNTEAFF
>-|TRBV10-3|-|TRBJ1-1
TGTGCCACCGCCGGGAGGACAGTATTAGGCACTGAAGCTTTCTTT
CATAGRTVLGTEAFF
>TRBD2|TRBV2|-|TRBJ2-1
TGTGCCAGCAGCACTACTAGCGGGAGGCCCAATGAGCAGTTCTTC
CASSTTSGRPNEQFF
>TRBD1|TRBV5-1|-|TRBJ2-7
TGCGCCAGCAAGACTCAGACAGGGGGCAACGAGCAGTACTTC
CASKTQTGGNEQYF
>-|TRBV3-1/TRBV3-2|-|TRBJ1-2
TGTGCCAGCAGCCAAGGGGGGGGGTACGGGATTGGCTACACCTTC
CASSQGGGYGIGYTF
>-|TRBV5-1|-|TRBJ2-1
TGCGCCAGCAGCTTAGGAGGATCCTACAATGAGCAGTTCTTC
CASSLGGSYNEQFF
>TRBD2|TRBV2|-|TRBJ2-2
TGTGCCAGCTCCTTCGCGGGGGGGCCCACCGGGGAGCTGTTTTTT
CASSFAGGPTGELFF
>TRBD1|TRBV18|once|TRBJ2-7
TGTGCCAGCTCAAAAGACAGGGACGAGCAGTACTTC
CASSKDRDEQYF
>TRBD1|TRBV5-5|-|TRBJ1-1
TGTGCCAGCGGAGAAGGGGGCTGGGTCACTGAAGCTTTCTTT
CASGEGGWVTEAFF
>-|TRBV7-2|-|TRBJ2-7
TGTGCCAGCAGCTTAAGGCCGGATTACTACGAGCAGTACTTC
CASSLRPDYYEQYF
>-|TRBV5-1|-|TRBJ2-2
TGCGCCAGCAGCGACTCTGGGGGGTCGAACACCGGGGAGCTGTTTTTT
CASSDSGGSNTGELFF
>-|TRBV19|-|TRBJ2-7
TGTGCCAGTAGTATAGGAGGGTCCTACGAGCAGTACTTC
CASSIGGSYEQYF
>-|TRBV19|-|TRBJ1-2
TGTGCCAGTAGTACATCGCATGACGGACTTAACTATGGCTACACCTTC
CASSTSHDGLNYGYTF
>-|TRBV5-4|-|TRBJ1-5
TGTGCCAGCAGCCCGGAATCTGGGCGGCCCCAGCATTTT
CASSPESGRPQHF
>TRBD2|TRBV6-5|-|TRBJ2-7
TGTGCCAGCAGTTACGGGACTAGCGGGAGATACGAGCAGTACTTC
CASSYGTSGRYEQYF
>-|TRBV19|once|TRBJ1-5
TGTGCCAGTAGTTGGTCTGGGCAGACAATCAATCAGCCCCAGCATTTT
CASSWSGQTINQPQHF
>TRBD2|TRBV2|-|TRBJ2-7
TGTGCCAGCTTAGCGGGCGAGCAGTACTTC
CASLAGEQYF
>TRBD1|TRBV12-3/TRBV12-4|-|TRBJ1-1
TGTGCCAGCAGTTCGACAGGGACTGAAGCTTTCTTT
CASSSTGTEAFF
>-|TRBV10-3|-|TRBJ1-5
TGTGCCATCCGGGCGGGACAAAATCAGCCCCAGCATTTT
CAIRAGQNQPQHF
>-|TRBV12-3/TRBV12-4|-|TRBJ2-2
TGTGCCAGCAGTAAAGGACAGCCCGGGGAGCTGTTTTTT
CASSKGQPGELFF
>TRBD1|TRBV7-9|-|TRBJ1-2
TGTGCCAGCAGCGCTATTAGGGGGCTGAGCGGCTACACCTTC
CASSAIRGLSGYTF
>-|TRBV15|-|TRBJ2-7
TGTGCCACCAGCGCTGACAGGTTTTCGGACGAGCAGTACTTC
CATSADRFSDEQYF
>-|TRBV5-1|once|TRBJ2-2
TGCGCCAGCAGCCCGAAGGCCGGGAGCTTGAACACCGGGGAGCTGTTTTTT
CASSPKAGSLNTGELFF
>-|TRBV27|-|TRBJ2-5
TGTGCCAGCAGACATAGGACAGCCCTTCTCGAAGAGACCCAGTACTTC
CASRHRTALLEETQYF
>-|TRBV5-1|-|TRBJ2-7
TGCGCCAGCAGCTTGTCTGGGGGTAGCTCCTACGAGCAGTACTTC
CASSLSGGSSYEQYF
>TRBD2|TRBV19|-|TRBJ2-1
TGTGCCAGTAATTGGCGGGAGGACAATGAGCAGTTCTTC
CASNWREDNEQFF
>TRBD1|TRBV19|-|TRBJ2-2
TGTGCCAGTGCCCCGGGACAGGGGGAGGACACCGGGGAGCTGTTTTTT
CASAPGQGEDTGELFF
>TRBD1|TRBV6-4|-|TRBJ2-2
TGTGCCAGCAGCATAGCCAGGGGGCAGGACGGGGAGCTGTTTTTT
CASSIARGQDGELFF
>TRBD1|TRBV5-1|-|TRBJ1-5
TGCGCCAGCAGCTTGGGGGACAGGGAGGGTCAGCCCCAGCATTTT
CASSLGDREGQPQHF
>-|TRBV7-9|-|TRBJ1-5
TGTGCCAGCAGCTTAGGGGCAGGGGCGCTGAATCAGCCCCAGCATTTT
CASSLGAGALNQPQHF
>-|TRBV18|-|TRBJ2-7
TGTGCCAGCTCCATCGCAGGATCGGTAGGGGAGCAGTACTTC
CASSIAGSVGEQYF
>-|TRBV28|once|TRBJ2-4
TGTGCCAGCAGTCCCCTAAGAGGTCGAAACATTCAGTACTTC
CASSPLRGRNIQYF